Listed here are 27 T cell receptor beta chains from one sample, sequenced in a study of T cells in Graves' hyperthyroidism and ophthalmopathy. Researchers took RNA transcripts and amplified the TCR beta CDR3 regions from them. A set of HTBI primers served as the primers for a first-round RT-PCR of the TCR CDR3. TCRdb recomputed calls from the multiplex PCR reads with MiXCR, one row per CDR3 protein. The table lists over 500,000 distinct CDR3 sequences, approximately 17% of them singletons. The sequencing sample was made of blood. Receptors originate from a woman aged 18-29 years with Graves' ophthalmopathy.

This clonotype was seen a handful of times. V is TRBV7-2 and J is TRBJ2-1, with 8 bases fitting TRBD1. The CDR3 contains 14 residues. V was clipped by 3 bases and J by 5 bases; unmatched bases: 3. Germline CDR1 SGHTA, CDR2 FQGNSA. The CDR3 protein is CASSLTGDNNEQFF. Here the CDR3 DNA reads TGTGCCAGCAGCTTGACAGGGGACAACAATGAGCAGTTCTTC.

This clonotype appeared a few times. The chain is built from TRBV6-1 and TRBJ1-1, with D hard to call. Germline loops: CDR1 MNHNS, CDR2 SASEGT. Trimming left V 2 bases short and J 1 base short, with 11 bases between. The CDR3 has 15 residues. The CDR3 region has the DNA TGTGCCAGCAGTGAATTCGGCAGGAGGAACACTGAAGCTTTCTTT. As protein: CASSEFGRRNTEAFF.

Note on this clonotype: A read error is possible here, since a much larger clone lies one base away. CDR3 protein: CACSLQGTVGYEQYF. CDR3 DNA: TGTGCCTGCAGTTTGCAGGGAACGGTGGGCTACGAGCAGTACTTC. The chain recombines TRBV12-3 or TRBV12-4 with TRBJ2-7, with D maybe TRBD1 (5 bases). This CDR3 comprises 15 residues.

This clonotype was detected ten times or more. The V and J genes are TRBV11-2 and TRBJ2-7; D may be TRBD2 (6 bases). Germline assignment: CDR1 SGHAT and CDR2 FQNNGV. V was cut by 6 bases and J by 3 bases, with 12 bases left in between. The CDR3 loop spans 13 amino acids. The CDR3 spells CASSPGTHYEQYF. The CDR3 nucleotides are TGTGCCAGCAGTCCCGGGACTCACTACGAGCAGTACTTC.

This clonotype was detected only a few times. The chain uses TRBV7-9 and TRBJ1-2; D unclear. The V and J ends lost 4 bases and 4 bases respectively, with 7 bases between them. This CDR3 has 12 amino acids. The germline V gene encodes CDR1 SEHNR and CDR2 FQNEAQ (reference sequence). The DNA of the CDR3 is TGTGCCAGCAGCTCCCCAGTCTATGGCTACACCTTC. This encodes CASSSPVYGYTF.

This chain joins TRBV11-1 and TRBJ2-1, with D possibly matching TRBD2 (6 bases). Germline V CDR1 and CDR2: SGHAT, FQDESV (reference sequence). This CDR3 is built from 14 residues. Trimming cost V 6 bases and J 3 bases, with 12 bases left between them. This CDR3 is CASRLSGDYNEQFF. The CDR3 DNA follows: TGTGCCAGCAGACTTAGCGGTGACTACAATGAGCAGTTCTTC.

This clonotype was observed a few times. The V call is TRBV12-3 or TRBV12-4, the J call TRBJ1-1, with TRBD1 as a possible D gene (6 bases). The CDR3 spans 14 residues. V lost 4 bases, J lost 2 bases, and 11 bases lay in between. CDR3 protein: CASSWGTLNTEAFF. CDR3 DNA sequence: TGTGCCAGCAGTTGGGGGACACTTAACACTGAAGCTTTCTTT.

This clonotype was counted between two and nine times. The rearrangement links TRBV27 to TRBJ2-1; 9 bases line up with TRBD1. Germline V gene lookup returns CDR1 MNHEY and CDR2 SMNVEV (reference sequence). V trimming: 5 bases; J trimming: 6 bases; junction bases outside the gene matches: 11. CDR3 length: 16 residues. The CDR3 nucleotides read TGTGCCAGCAGTCGTCCCGGGACAGGGTCCCCCAATGAGCAGTTCTTC. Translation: CASSRPGTGSPNEQFF.

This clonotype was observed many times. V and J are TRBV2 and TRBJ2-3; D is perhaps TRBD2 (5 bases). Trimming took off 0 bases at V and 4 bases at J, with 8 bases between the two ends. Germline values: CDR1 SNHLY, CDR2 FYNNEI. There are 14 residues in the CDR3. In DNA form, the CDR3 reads TGTGCCAGCAGTGAAGCCCCAGCGGCAGATACGCAGTATTTT. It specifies CASSEAPAADTQYF. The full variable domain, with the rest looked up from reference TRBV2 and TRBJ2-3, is EPEVTQTPSHQVTQMGQEVILRCVPISNHLYFYWYRQILGQKVEFLVSFYNNEISEKSEIFDDQFSVERPDGSNFTLKIRSTKLEDSAMYFCASSEAPAADTQYFGPGTRLTVL.

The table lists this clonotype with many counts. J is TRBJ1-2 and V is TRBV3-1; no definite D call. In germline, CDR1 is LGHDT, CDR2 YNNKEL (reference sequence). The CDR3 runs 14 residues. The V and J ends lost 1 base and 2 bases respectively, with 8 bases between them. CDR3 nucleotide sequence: TGTGCCAGCAGCCAAGTAGGCCAGAACTATGGCTACACCTTC. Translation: CASSQVGQNYGYTF.

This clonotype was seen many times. CDR3 nucleotides: TGTGCCAGCAGCTTAGATCCGGGCAACGTCCTGACTTTC. Its protein is CASSLDPGNVLTF. The chain employs TRBV11-2 and TRBJ2-6; D is uncertain. Trimming pared 0 bases from V and 9 bases from J, leaving 6 bases between. Germline lookup yields CDR1 SGHAT and CDR2 FQNNGV. The CDR3 length is 13 residues.

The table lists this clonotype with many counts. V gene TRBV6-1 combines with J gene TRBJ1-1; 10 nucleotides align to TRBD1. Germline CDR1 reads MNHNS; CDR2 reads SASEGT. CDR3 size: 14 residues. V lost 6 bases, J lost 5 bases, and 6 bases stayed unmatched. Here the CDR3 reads CASRAGQGRTEAFF. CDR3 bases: TGTGCCAGCAGGGCGGGACAGGGGAGAACTGAAGCTTTCTTT.

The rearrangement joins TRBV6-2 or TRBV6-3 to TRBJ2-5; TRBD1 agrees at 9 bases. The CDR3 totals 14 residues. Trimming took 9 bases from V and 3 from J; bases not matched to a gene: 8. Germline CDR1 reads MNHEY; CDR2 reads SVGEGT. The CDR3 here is CASTRDRVEETQYF. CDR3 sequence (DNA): TGTGCCAGTACCCGGGACAGGGTAGAAGAGACCCAGTACTTC.

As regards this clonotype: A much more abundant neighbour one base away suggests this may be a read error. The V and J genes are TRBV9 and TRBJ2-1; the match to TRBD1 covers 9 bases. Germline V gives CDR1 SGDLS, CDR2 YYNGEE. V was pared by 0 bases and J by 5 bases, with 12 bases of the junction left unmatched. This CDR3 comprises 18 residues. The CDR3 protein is CASSVAPGQGESDNEQFF. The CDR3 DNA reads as TGTGCCAGCAGCGTAGCCCCGGGACAGGGTGAAAGCGACAATGAGCAGTTCTTC.

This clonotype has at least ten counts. CDR3 residues: CAWSLDYPSYNEQFF. The CDR3 DNA is TGTGCCTGGAGCCTCGACTACCCCTCCTACAATGAGCAGTTCTTC. This chain links TRBV30 with TRBJ2-1, with a tentative D call TRBD2 (5 bases). Germline CDR1 GTSNPN, CDR2 SVGIG (reference sequence). The CDR3 is 15 amino acids. Trimming stripped 3 bases from V and 0 bases from J, with 12 bases between.

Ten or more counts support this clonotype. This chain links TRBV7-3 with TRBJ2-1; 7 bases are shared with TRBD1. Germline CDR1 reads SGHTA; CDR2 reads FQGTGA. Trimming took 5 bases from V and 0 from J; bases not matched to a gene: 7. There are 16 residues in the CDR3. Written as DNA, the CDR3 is TGTGCCAGCAGCCCCCCGGGACAGAACTCCTACAATGAGCAGTTCTTC. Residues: CASSPPGQNSYNEQFF.

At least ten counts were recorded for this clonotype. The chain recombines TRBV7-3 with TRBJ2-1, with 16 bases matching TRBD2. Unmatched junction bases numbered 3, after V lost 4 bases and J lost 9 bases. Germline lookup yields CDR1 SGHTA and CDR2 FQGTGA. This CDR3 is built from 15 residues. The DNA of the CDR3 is TGTGCCAGCAGCTGGGGACTAGCGGGAGGGAGTGAGCAGTTCTTC. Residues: CASSWGLAGGSEQFF.

CDR3 protein: CASSLPQSPLHF. CDR3 nucleotides: TGTGCCAGCAGTTTACCACAGTCACCCCTCCACTTT. V and J are TRBV28 and TRBJ1-6; D is uncertain. Germline V gene sequence: CDR1 MDHEN, CDR2 SYDVKM. Trimming shortened V by 2 bases and J by 10 bases, and 6 bases separated the two germline ends. This CDR3 contains 12 residues.

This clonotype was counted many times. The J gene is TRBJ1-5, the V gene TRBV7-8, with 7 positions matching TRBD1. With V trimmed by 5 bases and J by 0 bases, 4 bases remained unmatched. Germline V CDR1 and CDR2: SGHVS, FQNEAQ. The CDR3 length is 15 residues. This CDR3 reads CASSPGQDSNQPQHF. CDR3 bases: TGTGCCAGCAGCCCCGGACAGGATAGCAATCAGCCCCAGCATTTT. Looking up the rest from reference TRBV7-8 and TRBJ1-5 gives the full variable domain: GAGVSQSPRYKVAKRGQDVALRCDPISGHVSLFWYQQALGQGPEFLTYFQNEAQLDKSGLPSDRFFAERPEGSVSTLKIQRTQQEDSAVYLCASSPGQDSNQPQHFGDGTRLSIL.

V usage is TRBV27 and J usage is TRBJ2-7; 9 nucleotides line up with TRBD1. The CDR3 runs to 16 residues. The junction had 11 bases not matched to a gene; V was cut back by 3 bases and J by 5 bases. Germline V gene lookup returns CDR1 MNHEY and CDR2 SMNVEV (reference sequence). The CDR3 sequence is CASSLIGWTGVHEQYF. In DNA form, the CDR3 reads TGTGCCAGCAGTTTGATTGGGTGGACAGGGGTACACGAGCAGTACTTC.

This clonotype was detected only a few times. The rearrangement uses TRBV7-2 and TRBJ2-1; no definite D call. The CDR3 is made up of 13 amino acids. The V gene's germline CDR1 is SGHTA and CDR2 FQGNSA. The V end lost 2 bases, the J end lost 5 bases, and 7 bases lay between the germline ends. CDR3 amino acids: CASSLPSNNEQFF. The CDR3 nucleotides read TGTGCCAGCAGCTTACCCAGTAACAATGAGCAGTTCTTC.

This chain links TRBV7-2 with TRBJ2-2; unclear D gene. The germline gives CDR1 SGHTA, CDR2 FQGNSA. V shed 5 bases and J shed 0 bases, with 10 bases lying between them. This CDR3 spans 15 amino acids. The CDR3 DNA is TGTGCCAGCAGCATCAGGATTGCGAACACCGGGGAGCTGTTTTTT. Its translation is CASSIRIANTGELFF.

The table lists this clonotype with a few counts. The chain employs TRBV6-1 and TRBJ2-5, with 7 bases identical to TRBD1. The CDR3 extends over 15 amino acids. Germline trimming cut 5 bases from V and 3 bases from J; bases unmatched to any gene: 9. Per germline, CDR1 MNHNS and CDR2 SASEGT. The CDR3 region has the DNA TGTGCCAGCAGTTCCCTGATCACAGGGGAAGAGACCCAGTACTTC. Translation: CASSSLITGEETQYF.

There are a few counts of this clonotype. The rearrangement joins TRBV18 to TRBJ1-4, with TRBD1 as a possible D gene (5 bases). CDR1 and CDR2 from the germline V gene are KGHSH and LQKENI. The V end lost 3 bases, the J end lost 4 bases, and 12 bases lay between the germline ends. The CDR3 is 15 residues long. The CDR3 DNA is TGTGCCAGCTCACCTCGGGACGGAATTAATGAAAAACTGTTTTTT. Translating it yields CASSPRDGINEKLFF.

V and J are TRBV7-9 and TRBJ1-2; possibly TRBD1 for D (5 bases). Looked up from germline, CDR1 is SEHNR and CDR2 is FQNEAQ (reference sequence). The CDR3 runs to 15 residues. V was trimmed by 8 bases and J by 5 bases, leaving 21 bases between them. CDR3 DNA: TGTGCCAGCGACTTATCCTCGGGGGGGGGATATGGCTACACCTTC. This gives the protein CASDLSSGGGYGYTF. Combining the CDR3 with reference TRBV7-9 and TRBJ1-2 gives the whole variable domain DTGVSQNPRHKITKRGQNVTFRCDPISEHNRLYWYRQTLGQGPEFLTYFQNEAQLEKSRLLSDRFSAERPKGSFSTLEIQRTEQGDSAMYLCASDLSSGGGYGYTFGSGTRLTVV.

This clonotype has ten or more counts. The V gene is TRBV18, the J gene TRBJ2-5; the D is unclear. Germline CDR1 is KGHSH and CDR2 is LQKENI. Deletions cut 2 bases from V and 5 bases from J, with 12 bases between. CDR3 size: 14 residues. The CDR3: CASSPGPDPETQYF. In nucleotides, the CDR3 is TGTGCCAGCTCACCAGGACCCGATCCTGAGACCCAGTACTTC. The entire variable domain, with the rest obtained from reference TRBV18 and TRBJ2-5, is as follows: NAGVMQNPRHLVRRRGQEARLRCSPMKGHSHVYWYRQLPEEGLKFMVYLQKENIIDESGMPKERFSAEFPKEGPSILRIQQVVRGDSAAYFCASSPGPDPETQYFGPGTRLLVL.

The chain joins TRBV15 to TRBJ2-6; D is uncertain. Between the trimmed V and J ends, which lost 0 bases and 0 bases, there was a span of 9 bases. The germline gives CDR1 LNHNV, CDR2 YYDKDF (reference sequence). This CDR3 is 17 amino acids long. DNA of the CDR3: TGTGCCACCAGCAGAGATCATACTATCTCTGGGGCCAACGTCCTGACTTTC. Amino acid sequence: CATSRDHTISGANVLTF.